This T cell receptor (beta chain) was recovered during a study of shared clonotypes between healthy human individuals. In this sample, this clone turned up a few times. Its cognate antigen is unknown. Germline values: CDR1 LGHNA, CDR2 YNFKEQ. The CDR3 spans 14 residues. V was pared by 6 bases and J by 3 bases, with 7 bases of the junction left unmatched. Every immunoSEQ plate was one replicate of a subset's evenly spread DNA. Libraries were prepared by immunoSEQ multiplex PCR; TCRdb keeps only in-frame clonotypes and omits some of them. Of roughly 1 million clones detected, approximately 80% appear once; the ten largest clones hold approximately 0.56%. Study outcomes and limitations: Shared clonotypes: about 5.3% naive CD4, roughly 4% naive CD8, roughly 2.2% memory CD4, approximately 0.37% memory CD8. The researchers took only blood, and tissue repertoires probably look different.

The J gene is TRBJ2-5, the V gene TRBV4-2; 7 bases agree with TRBD2. The sequence was obtained from a man in his late teens or twenties in good health. Some clones in this sample may be carry-over from other donors' samples. Sequencing was performed on memory CD4+ T cells from PBMCs. As to subset: CD45RA-negative fraction. CDR3: CASSPGGGKETQYF. In DNA form, the CDR3 reads TGTGCCAGCAGTCCAGGCGGGGGTAAAGAGACCCAGTACTTC.